These 31 T cell receptor beta chains were sequenced from one sample in a study of T cell responses to AZD1222 COVID-19 vaccine. Repertoires were generated with immunoSEQ multiplex PCR, while TCRdb's copy carries only in-frame clones and drops some. The repertoire holds 95,000 to 150,000 clones, with 65% to 90% as singletons. The sequencing here drew on peripheral blood, taken on day 0 of AZD1222 vaccination. The origin of the receptors is an adult in good health.

The gene calls are TRBV1 and TRBJ2-7; the table's D call TRBD2 went unverified against the DNA. TRBV1 is an annotated pseudogene. The CDR3 covers 15 residues. In DNA, the CDR3 is TGCACCAGCAGCCAAGGCGGGAGACCGGCCTACGAGCAGTACTTC. The encoded protein is CTSSQGGRPAYEQYF.

The chain is built from TRBV2 and TRBJ1-2; D is uncertain. Trimming cost V 3 bases and J 3 bases, with 8 bases left between them. This CDR3 spans 13 amino acids. Germline loops: CDR1 SNHLY, CDR2 FYNNEI. The CDR3 nucleotides are TGTGCCAGCAGTGATTCGGCAGACTATGGCTACACCTTC. Residues: CASSDSADYGYTF.

V usage is TRBV11-1 and J usage is TRBJ2-7; maybe TRBD1 (6 bases). Germline CDR1 SGHAT, CDR2 FQDESV (reference sequence). The CDR3 loop spans 14 amino acids. V lost 3 bases, J lost 1 base, and 10 bases lay in between. CDR3 sequence: CASSFTDSSYEQYF. CDR3 DNA sequence: TGTGCCAGCAGCTTCACGGACAGTTCCTACGAGCAGTACTTC.

The J gene is TRBJ2-7, the V gene TRBV5-6; D may be TRBD1 (5 bases). V lost 4 bases and J 0 bases, leaving 14 bases between the germline ends. Germline loops: CDR1 SGHDT, CDR2 YYEEEE. The CDR3 consists of 15 residues. The CDR3 bases are TGTGCCAGCAGCCAAACAGGAGATTACTCCTACGAGCAGTACTTC. This gives the protein CASSQTGDYSYEQYF.

This chain links TRBV13 with TRBJ2-1; D is undetermined. The CDR3 covers 14 residues. Germline V gene sequence: CDR1 PRHDT, CDR2 FYEKMQ (reference sequence). V lost 8 bases and J lost 7, with 18 bases in between. CDR3 in amino acids: CASYETGAGNEQFF. The DNA of the CDR3 is TGTGCCAGCTACGAAACTGGCGCTGGAAATGAGCAGTTCTTC.

The chain joins TRBV11-2 to TRBJ1-2; 9 positions agree with TRBD1. Germline V gene lookup returns CDR1 SGHAT and CDR2 FQNNGV. V lost 4 bases and J lost 4; bases outside the gene matches: 4. The CDR3 runs 14 residues. CDR3: CASSSGQGTYGYTF. The CDR3 DNA reads TGTGCCAGCAGCTCAGGACAGGGGACCTATGGCTACACCTTC.

The chain has TRBV28 and TRBJ2-7; TRBD1 matches at 7 bases. This CDR3 is 14 amino acids long. Germline V CDR1 and CDR2: MDHEN, SYDVKM. The trim removed 5 bases at V and 7 bases at J, leaving 11 bases unmatched. In DNA, the CDR3 is TGTGCCAGCAGTCTAAGACAGGGTTCGGGAGAGCAGTACTTC. Its protein product is CASSLRQGSGEQYF.

The chain is built from TRBV9 and TRBJ2-2; 14 bases align to TRBD2. CDR3 size: 18 residues. The ends lost 3 bases at V and 6 bases at J; junction bases unmatched: 10. The germline V gene has CDR1 SGDLS and CDR2 YYNGEE. The DNA for the CDR3 is TGTGCCAGCAGCGGGACACAGGGACTAGCGGGAGACTCCGGGGAGCTGTTTTTT. Translated: CASSGTQGLAGDSGELFF.

The chain links TRBV7-2 to TRBJ2-7; D unresolved. CDR1 is SGHTA, CDR2 FQGNSA, per germline. The CDR3 has 16 amino acids. V was shortened by 2 bases and J by 5 bases, with 19 bases between the two germline ends. The CDR3 DNA reads TGTGCCAGCAGCTTAATGGGCGGCGCGAAGGTGAACGAGCAGTACTTC. Amino acid sequence: CASSLMGGAKVNEQYF.

The chain employs TRBV2 and TRBJ1-2; 7 bases match TRBD1. The CDR3 runs 16 residues. V shed 4 bases, J shed 4 bases, and the junction held 12 bases outside the gene matches. Germline-derived CDR1 and CDR2 are SNHLY and FYNNEI. CDR3 sequence: CASSAGRGVDGYGYTF. CDR3 coding DNA: TGTGCCAGCAGTGCGGGCAGGGGGGTGGACGGCTATGGCTACACCTTC.

The J gene is TRBJ1-1, the V gene TRBV9, with D unclear. This CDR3 has 14 amino acids. Germline V CDR1 and CDR2: SGDLS, YYNGEE. Trimming left V 2 bases short and J 0 bases short, with 8 bases between. CDR3 sequence: CASSVQAMNTEAFF. Written as DNA, the CDR3 is TGTGCCAGCAGCGTTCAAGCTATGAACACTGAAGCTTTCTTT.

This clone is a singleton in its sample. J is TRBJ2-7 and V is TRBV19; perhaps TRBD2 as D (7 bases). This CDR3 comprises 15 residues. Germline V gene data show CDR1 as LNHDA and CDR2 as SQIVND (reference sequence). Trimming took 5 bases from V and 6 from J, leaving 20 bases between them. The CDR3 sequence: CASSPDRTRGAEQYF. The CDR3 region has the DNA TGTGCCAGTAGTCCCGACAGGACCCGGGGGGCCGAGCAGTACTTC.

This clone is a singleton in its sample. The V gene is TRBV6-5, the J gene TRBJ1-3; possible D gene TRBD1, 6 bases. Germline V gene data show CDR1 as MNHEY and CDR2 as SVGAGI. The CDR3 is made up of 15 amino acids. V was pared by 10 bases and J by 0 bases, with 16 bases between. This CDR3 reads CATRRSGDSGNTIYF. DNA of the CDR3: TGTGCCACCAGACGGTCAGGGGACTCTGGAAACACCATATATTTT.

A single count supports this clone. The CDR3 loop is CASSLAGKETQYF. The CDR3, as DNA: TGTGCCAGCAGCTTAGCTGGAAAAGAGACCCAGTACTTC. The chain recombines TRBV5-4 with TRBJ2-5; D is unresolved. Germline V gene data show CDR1 as SGHNT and CDR2 as YYREEE (reference sequence). V was cut by 2 bases and J by 3 bases, with 8 bases left in between. The CDR3 totals 13 residues.

The chain joins TRBV10-3 to TRBJ1-3, with D unclear. V shed 10 bases and J shed 4 bases, with 14 bases lying between them. Germline V gene sequence: CDR1 ENHRY, CDR2 SYGVKD. The CDR3 covers 13 residues. CDR3 loop: CATTGREGNTIYF. Written as DNA, the CDR3 is TGTGCCACTACTGGGCGAGAAGGAAACACCATATATTTT.

The rearrangement uses TRBV5-1 and TRBJ1-4, with no clear D. Germline V CDR1 and CDR2: SGHRS, YFSETQ. CDR3 length: 14 amino acids. Trimming took 4 bases from V and 8 from J, leaving 15 bases between them. The CDR3 loop is CASSQTDFGEKLFF. The CDR3 DNA reads TGCGCCAGCAGCCAAACAGACTTTGGGGAAAAACTGTTTTTT.

The CDR3 bases are TGTGCCAGCAGCTTAATGGGCTCTGGGGCCAACGTCCTGACTTTC. Protein: CASSLMGSGANVLTF. The rearrangement uses TRBV7-3 and TRBJ2-6; D gene ambiguous. Deletions cut 1 base from V and 0 bases from J, with 4 bases between. This CDR3 is 15 amino acids long. Germline loops: CDR1 SGHTA, CDR2 FQGTGA.

The gene calls are TRBV7-3 and TRBJ2-7, with 8 bases lining up with TRBD1. CDR1 and CDR2 from the germline V gene are SGHTA and FQGTGA. The CDR3 has 13 residues. Trimming cost V 4 bases and J 5 bases; bases outside gene matches: 4. The CDR3 DNA follows: TGTGCCAGCAGCTCCGACAGGGGAAACGAGCAGTACTTC. This codes for CASSSDRGNEQYF. The entire variable domain, with the rest obtained from reference TRBV7-3 and TRBJ2-7, is as follows: GAGVSQTPSNKVTEKGKYVELRCDPISGHTALYWYRQSLGQGPEFLIYFQGTGAADDSGLPNDRFFAVRPEGSVSTLKIQRTERGDSAVYLCASSSDRGNEQYFGPGTRLTVT.

This chain links TRBV3-1 (or the pseudogene TRBV3-2) with TRBJ1-5; D not certain. CDR1 LGHDT and CDR2 YNNKEL come from the germline V gene (reference sequence). V was trimmed by 4 bases and J by 6 bases, leaving 13 bases between them. The CDR3 has 14 amino acids. The CDR3 here is CASSRSDGRQPQHF. In nucleotides, the CDR3 is TGTGCCAGCAGCCGATCTGATGGGCGTCAGCCCCAGCATTTT.

This clone was detected only once. Written as DNA, the CDR3 is TGTGCCAGCAGCCAATGGCTCGAAGCAACTAATGAAAAACTGTTTTTT. This encodes CASSQWLEATNEKLFF. This chain connects TRBV4-2 to TRBJ1-4; unclear D gene. The CDR3 loop spans 16 amino acids. The V and J ends lost 2 bases and 0 bases respectively, with 10 bases between them. CDR1 LGHNA and CDR2 YNFKEQ come from the germline V gene.

The chain couples TRBV10-1 to TRBJ2-3; the match to TRBD2 covers 9 bases. The CDR3 totals 15 residues. Germline V gene data show CDR1 as WNHNN and CDR2 as SYGVQD (reference sequence). V trimming: 4 bases; J trimming: 8 bases; junction bases outside the gene matches: 10. The CDR3 here is CASSAGAGGPRTQYF. The DNA for the CDR3 is TGCGCCAGCAGTGCCGGGGCGGGGGGGCCGCGTACGCAGTATTTT.

This chain connects TRBV6-5 to TRBJ2-7; D might be TRBD2 (7 bases). Germline loops: CDR1 MNHEY, CDR2 SVGAGI. This CDR3 is 16 amino acids long. Trimming cost V 0 bases and J 0 bases, with 12 bases left between them. The CDR3 bases are TGTGCCAGCAGTTACTCGGCTCGGGGGGCCTCCTACGAGCAGTACTTC. Translating it yields CASSYSARGASYEQYF.

The chain is built from TRBV6-5 and TRBJ2-7; 10 nucleotides agree with TRBD2. Per the germline V gene, CDR1 is MNHEY and CDR2 is SVGAGI. The CDR3 sequence is 16 residues long. V was clipped by 1 base and J by 0 bases; unmatched bases: 3. The CDR3 reads CASSYLAGGSSYEQYF. The CDR3 DNA is TGTGCCAGCAGTTACTTAGCGGGGGGCTCCTCCTACGAGCAGTACTTC.

This clone was seen only a few times. The rearrangement uses TRBV5-1 and TRBJ1-2, with D perhaps TRBD1 (6 bases). The length of the CDR3 is 12 residues. The ends were cut back, 2 bases at V and 7 bases at J, with 9 bases in the middle. Germline CDR1 and CDR2: SGHRS and YFSETQ. The CDR3 is CASSFQGLGYTF. In DNA form, the CDR3 reads TGCGCCAGCAGCTTTCAGGGGCTTGGCTACACCTTC.

This clone was detected once. The chain carries TRBV9 and TRBJ2-1, with D perhaps assigned TRBD1 or TRBD2 (5 bases each). The CDR3 covers 16 residues. V was shortened by 0 bases and J by 7 bases, with 17 bases between the two germline ends. Per germline, CDR1 SGDLS and CDR2 YYNGEE. The DNA for the CDR3 is TGTGCCAGCAGCGTAGGAGGGACCCCGGGCGGGAATGAGCAGTTCTTC. The encoded protein is CASSVGGTPGGNEQFF.

In this sample, this clone turned up once. The chain is built from TRBV10-3 and TRBJ2-7; TRBD1 matches 11 bases. This CDR3 is built from 14 residues. Trimming cost V 8 bases and J 4 bases; bases outside gene matches: 7. Germline V gives CDR1 ENHRY, CDR2 SYGVKD. The CDR3 sequence is CAIGSGTGGYEQYF. The CDR3 DNA reads TGTGCCATCGGATCCGGGACAGGGGGTTACGAGCAGTACTTC.

The chain is built from TRBV5-1 and TRBJ1-6, with D perhaps TRBD1 (5 bases). Germline V lookup: CDR1 SGHRS, CDR2 YFSETQ. The V end was cut by 5 bases, the J end by 5 bases, with 11 bases between. The CDR3 covers 14 residues. The CDR3 region is CASRGTPDNSPLHF. The CDR3 region has the DNA TGCGCCAGCAGGGGGACGCCCGATAATTCACCCCTCCACTTT.

Notes on this clone: The sample holds other DNA sequences that translate to the same CDR3. The chain employs TRBV28 and TRBJ1-6, with D hard to call. The germline V and J ends were trimmed by 4 bases and 9 bases, with 10 bases remaining between them. This CDR3 has 13 amino acids. Germline V gives CDR1 MDHEN, CDR2 SYDVKM. The CDR3 here is CASSSRVGSPLHF. In DNA form, the CDR3 reads TGTGCCAGCAGTTCCCGTGTGGGTTCACCCCTCCACTTT.

The chain links TRBV2 to TRBJ1-5, with 7 bases that match TRBD1. The CDR3 runs 13 residues. Germline CDR1 SNHLY, CDR2 FYNNEI. V trimming: 9 bases; J trimming: 2 bases; junction bases outside the gene matches: 4. CDR3: CASQGGGNQPQHF. The CDR3 nucleotides are TGTGCCAGTCAGGGGGGGGGCAATCAGCCCCAGCATTTT.

This chain joins TRBV2 and TRBJ1-4; 9 positions agree with TRBD1. J gave up 8 bases and V 8 bases, and 12 bases lay outside the gene matches. The CDR3 spans 15 residues. Germline loops: CDR1 SNHLY, CDR2 FYNNEI. CDR3: CASYRGDREGEKLFF. The CDR3 coding sequence is TGTGCCAGCTACCGGGGGGACAGGGAGGGGGAAAAACTGTTTTTT.

This sequence joins TRBV7-2 and TRBJ2-5; TRBD2 aligns across 7 bases. The V gene's germline CDR1 is SGHTA and CDR2 FQGNSA. V lost 1 base, J lost 13 bases, and 15 bases stayed unmatched. The CDR3 sequence is 15 residues long. The CDR3 nucleotides read TGTGCCAGCAGCTTAGGGGGGGGTAGGGCCGCAAAACTGTACTTC. It codes for CASSLGGGRAAKLYF.